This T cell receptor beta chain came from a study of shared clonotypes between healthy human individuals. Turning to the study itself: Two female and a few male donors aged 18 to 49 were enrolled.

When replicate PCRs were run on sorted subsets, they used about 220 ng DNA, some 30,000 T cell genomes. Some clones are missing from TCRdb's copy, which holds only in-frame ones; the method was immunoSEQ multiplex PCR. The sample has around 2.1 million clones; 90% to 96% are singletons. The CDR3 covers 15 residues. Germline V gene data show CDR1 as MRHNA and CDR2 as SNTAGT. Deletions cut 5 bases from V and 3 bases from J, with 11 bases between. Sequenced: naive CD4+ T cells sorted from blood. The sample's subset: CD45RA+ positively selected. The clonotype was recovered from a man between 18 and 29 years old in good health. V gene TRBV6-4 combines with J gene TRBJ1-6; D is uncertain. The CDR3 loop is CASSRDAHYNSPLHF. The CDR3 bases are TGTGCCAGCAGTCGAGATGCGCACTATAATTCACCCCTCCACTTT.